A selection of T cell receptor beta chains follows, all from one sample in a study of beta chain features in type 1 diabetes. TCRdb keeps only in-frame clones here, not all; method: immunoSEQ multiplex PCR. The repertoire consists of roughly 730,000 clones, with 10% to 15% occurring once and the leading ten covering around 0.022%. Sequencing used naive CD4+ T cells from blood. Every receptor here comes from a man in his late teens or twenties with type 1 diabetes. CDR3s include the opening cysteine and the closing phenylalanine or tryptophan. The D gene is left open where the match is weak. Clone size, where shown, is once, few, many, or a class for clones that have expanded.

cdr3_nt cdr3_aa j_call d_call v_call clone_size
TGTGCCAGCAGTGTCGAAGAGACCCAGTACTTC CASSVEETQYF TRBJ2-5 . TRBV2 .
TGTGCCAGCAGCTTGGGACAGGGTGGACCCCTCCACTTT CASSLGQGGPLHF TRBJ1-6 TRBD1 TRBV5-6 few
TGCGCCAGCAGCGAGCCGGACCGGAGCTCCTACAATGAGCAGTTCTTC CASSEPDRSSYNEQFF TRBJ2-1 . TRBV5-1 few
TGTGCCAGCAGCTTAAGTCAGACCCGATGGGCTGAAGCTTTCTTT CASSLSQTRWAEAFF TRBJ1-1 . TRBV7-2 .
TGTGCCATCGGACTCGACTACAATGAGCAGTTCTTC CAIGLDYNEQFF TRBJ2-1 . TRBV10-3 few
TGTGCCAGCAAGCTAGAAGAGACCCAGTACTTC CASKLEETQYF TRBJ2-5 . TRBV2 .
TGCGCCAGCATCCCTCCGAGTTTCCGGGACAGGGGCCAAGAGACCCAGTACTTC CASIPPSFRDRGQETQYF TRBJ2-5 TRBD1 TRBV5-1 .
TGTGCCAGCAGCCCCGGGACCGCCGCCCGCACAGATACGCAGTATTTT CASSPGTAARTDTQYF TRBJ2-3 . TRBV7-9 .
TGTGCTAGCAGCTTAGCGGCTTTCATAGTCGGGGAGACCCAGTACTTC CASSLAAFIVGETQYF TRBJ2-5 . TRBV7-7 .
TGTGCCAGCAGTTACGGCAAGAACACTGAAGCTTTCTTT CASSYGKNTEAFF TRBJ1-1 . TRBV6-5 few
TGTGCCAGCAGTGGTACAGCGCTGAACACTGAAGCTTTCTTT CASSGTALNTEAFF TRBJ1-1 . TRBV6-1 .
TGTGCTAGCAGCTTAGGACAGGAATCCTACGAGCAGTACTTC CASSLGQESYEQYF TRBJ2-7 TRBD1 TRBV7-7 few
TGTGCCAGCAGCCTGGACAGGGGGGATCAGCCCCAGCATTTT CASSLDRGDQPQHF TRBJ1-5 TRBD1 TRBV9 .
TGTGCCAGCAGCTTAGCTTCTGAGCAGTTCTTC CASSLASEQFF TRBJ2-1 . TRBV7-9 .
TGTGCCTGGAGTTTACCTGGAAACACCATATATTTT CAWSLPGNTIYF TRBJ1-3 . TRBV30 .
TGTGCCAGCAGTCGGGAGGCGGACACTGAAGCTTTCTTT CASSREADTEAFF TRBJ1-1 . TRBV6-4 .
TGTGCCAGCTCACCCCTACAGGGATACGAGCAGTACTTC CASSPLQGYEQYF TRBJ2-7 . TRBV18 .
TGTGCCAGCTCCCGGGACAGGGACGGAAAACTGTTTTTT CASSRDRDGKLFF TRBJ1-4 TRBD1 TRBV6-5 .
TGTGCCAGCTCACCCCTAGCGGGGGTCACAGATACGCAGTATTTT CASSPLAGVTDTQYF TRBJ2-3 TRBD2 TRBV18 .
TGTGCCAGCAGTTACGGCCCCCTCGACTCCTACGAGCAGTACTTC CASSYGPLDSYEQYF TRBJ2-7 . TRBV6-5 few
TGTGCCAGCAGCTCCGGACAGGGCTCGCTCAATCAGCCCCAGCATTTT CASSSGQGSLNQPQHF TRBJ1-5 TRBD1 TRBV7-8 .
TGTGCCAGTAGTACGGACAGGGTAATGAACACTGAAGCTTTCTTT CASSTDRVMNTEAFF TRBJ1-1 TRBD1 TRBV19 .
TGTGCCAGCAGCGTAGGAGAAGGGGCGAGCTCCTACGAGCAGTACTTC CASSVGEGASSYEQYF TRBJ2-7 . TRBV9 .
TGTGCCAGCAGCAACCCCCCCGACAGGGGAGAGACCCAGTACTTC CASSNPPDRGETQYF TRBJ2-5 TRBD1 TRBV2 .
TGTGCCAGCAGCTCGGTACGACAGGCCACAGATACGCAGTATTTT CASSSVRQATDTQYF TRBJ2-3 . TRBV6-6 few
TGTGCCAGCAGCCCATACAGGGGGATAGGCCAAGAGACCCAGTACTTC CASSPYRGIGQETQYF TRBJ2-5 TRBD1 TRBV14 .
TGTGCCAGCAGTCTGGGGACAATTACAGATACGCAGTATTTT CASSLGTITDTQYF TRBJ2-3 . TRBV2 .
TGTGCCAGCAGCTTATCCCCGGGACAGCTTTTGGGAAATGAGCAGTTCTTC CASSLSPGQLLGNEQFF TRBJ2-1 TRBD1 TRBV7-3 .
TGTGCCAGCAGTGAAGAAGGACAGTATGGCTACACCTTC CASSEEGQYGYTF TRBJ1-2 . TRBV2 .
TGTGCCAGCAGCTTATGGGGGGAGAGTCAGCCCCAGCATTTT CASSLWGESQPQHF TRBJ1-5 . TRBV7-8 .
TGCGCCAGCAGTCAATCCATGCCATCTACTGGCCGGAACTATGGCTACACCTTC CASSQSMPSTGRNYGYTF TRBJ1-2 . TRBV23-1 .
TGTGCCAGCAGTGAATTGCAAGTACAGCCCCAGCATTTT CASSELQVQPQHF TRBJ1-5 . TRBV6-1 few
TGTGCCAGCAGGGATAGGGGCTCTAATCAGCCCCAGCATTTT CASRDRGSNQPQHF TRBJ1-5 . TRBV6-1 few